This T cell receptor (beta chain) came from a study of T cell clonality in common variable immunodeficiency. Donors gave roughly 5 to 9 ml heparinized peripheral whole blood. This clone was counted at least ten times. What it binds is unknown. The read terminates 3 residues before the CDR3 end, so the remaining end is supplied by the germline J gene. Clones were read by immunoSEQ multiplex PCR, and TCRdb kept only the in-frame ones, dropping some. The record shows some 45,000 clones for this sample, with no singletons present. Study findings and constraints: TCRbeta clonality was increased in CVID versus healthy controls.

Per the germline V gene, CDR1 is GTSNPN and CDR2 is SVGIG (reference sequence). The CDR3 covers 14 residues. The V end was cut by 5 bases, the J end by 4 bases, with 18 bases between. This receptor was obtained from a person aged 18-70 years in good health. The chain combines TRBV30 with TRBJ2-7; either TRBD1 or TRBD2 may supply D (5 bases each). The sequencing sample was made of peripheral blood mononuclear cells. Incomplete CDR3 DNA: TGTGCCTGGGGGCCCGAGGGGATGGGGTACGAG. Translated: CAWGPEGMGYE. The entire CDR3 protein is CAWGPEGMGYEQYF.